This record concerns one T cell receptor (beta chain) sequence. Germline loops: CDR1 SQVTM, CDR2 ANQGSEA. The V and J ends lost 6 bases and 1 base respectively, with 15 bases between them. The CDR3 sequence is 14 residues long. The sample's time point: pre-sensitization, week 0. Described treatment: therapeutic diphenylcyclopropenone sensitization with weekly scalp DPC. TCRdb reprocessed the RACE reads via MiXCR and lists one record per CDR3 protein. The data contain roughly 260,000 distinct CDR3 sequences, approximately 8.4% of them singletons. These data come from a study of human T cells and chemical hapten exposure.

The chain couples TRBV29-1 to TRBJ2-5; D not resolved. The sample here was whole blood, taken in connection with sensitization to the hapten diphenylcyclopropenone (DPC). The clonotype originates from a woman aged 40 to 50 with alopecia areata. Some clones in this sample may be carry-over from other donors' samples. CDR3 region: CSVDSIALQETQYF. DNA for the CDR3: TGCAGCGTCGATTCCATCGCCCTCCAAGAGACCCAGTACTTC.